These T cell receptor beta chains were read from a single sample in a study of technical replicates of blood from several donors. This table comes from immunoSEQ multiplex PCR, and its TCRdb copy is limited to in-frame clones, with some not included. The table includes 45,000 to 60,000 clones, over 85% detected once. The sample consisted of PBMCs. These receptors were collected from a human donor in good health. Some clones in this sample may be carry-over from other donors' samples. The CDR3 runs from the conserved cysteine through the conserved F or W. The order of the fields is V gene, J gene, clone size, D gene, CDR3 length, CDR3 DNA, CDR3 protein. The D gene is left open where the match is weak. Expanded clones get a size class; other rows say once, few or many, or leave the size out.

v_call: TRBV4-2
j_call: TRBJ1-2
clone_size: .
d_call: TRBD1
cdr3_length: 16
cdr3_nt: TGTGCCAGCAGCTTTTCGACAGGGAAGGAAAACTATGGCTACACCTTC
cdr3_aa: CASSFSTGKENYGYTF

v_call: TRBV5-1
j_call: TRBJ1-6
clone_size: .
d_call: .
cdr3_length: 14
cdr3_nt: TGCGCCAGCAGGGGAGATGGGGTGGGTTCACCCCTCCACTTT
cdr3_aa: CASRGDGVGSPLHF

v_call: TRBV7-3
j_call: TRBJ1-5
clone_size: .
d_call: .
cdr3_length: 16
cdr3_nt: TGTGCCAGCAGCCGAACGACGGGGAGGGGCATCACGCCCCAGCATTTT
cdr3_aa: CASSRTTGRGITPQHF

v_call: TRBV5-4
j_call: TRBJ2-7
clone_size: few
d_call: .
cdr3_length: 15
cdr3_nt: TGTGCCAGCAGCTTGGATGCAGGATACTCCTACGAGCAGTACTTC
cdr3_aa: CASSLDAGYSYEQYF

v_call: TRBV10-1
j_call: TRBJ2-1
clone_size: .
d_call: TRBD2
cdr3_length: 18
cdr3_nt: TGCGCCAGCAGTACGAGTGAACAGGGACTAGCGGACTACAATGAGCAGTTCTTC
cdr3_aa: CASSTSEQGLADYNEQFF

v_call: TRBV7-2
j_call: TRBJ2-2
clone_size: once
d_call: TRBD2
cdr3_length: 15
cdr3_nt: TGTGCCAGCACCGTGGGACTAGCGAACACCGGGGAGCTGTTTTTT
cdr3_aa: CASTVGLANTGELFF

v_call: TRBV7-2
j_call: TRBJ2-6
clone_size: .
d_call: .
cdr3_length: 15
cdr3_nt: TGTGCCAGCAGCTTAGGGGGCCCTGGGGCCAACGTCCTGACTTTC
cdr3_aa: CASSLGGPGANVLTF

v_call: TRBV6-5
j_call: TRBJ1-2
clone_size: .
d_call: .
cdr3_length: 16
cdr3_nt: TGTGCCAGCAGTTACTCGACTGGAGGGTGGAACTATGGCTACACCTTC
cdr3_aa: CASSYSTGGWNYGYTF

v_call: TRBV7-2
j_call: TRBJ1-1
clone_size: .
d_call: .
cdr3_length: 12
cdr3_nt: TGTGCCAGCAGCTCCCAGCGCCCTGAAGCTTTCTTT
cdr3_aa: CASSSQRPEAFF

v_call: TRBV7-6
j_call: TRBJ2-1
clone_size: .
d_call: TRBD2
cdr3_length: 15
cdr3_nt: TGTGCCAGCAGCTTAGCTAGCGGGGGGCGGGGTGAGCAGTTCTTC
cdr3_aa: CASSLASGGRGEQFF

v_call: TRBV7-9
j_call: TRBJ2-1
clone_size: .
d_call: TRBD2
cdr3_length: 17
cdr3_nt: TGTGCCAGCAGGAGGACTAGCGGGAGAATGGGGAAGAATGAGCAGTTCTTC
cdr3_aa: CASRRTSGRMGKNEQFF

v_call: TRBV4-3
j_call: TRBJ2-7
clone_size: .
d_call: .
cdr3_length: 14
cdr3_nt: TGCGCCAGCAGCCAAGAGCAGGGTAGCTACGAGCAGTACTTC
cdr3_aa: CASSQEQGSYEQYF

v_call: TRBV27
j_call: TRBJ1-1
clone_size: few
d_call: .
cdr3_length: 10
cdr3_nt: TGTGCCAGCAGTTTAGGAGGTACTTTCTTT
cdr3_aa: CASSLGGTFF

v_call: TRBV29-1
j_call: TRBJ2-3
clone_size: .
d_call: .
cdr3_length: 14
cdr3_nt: TGCAGCGTTGAAGGGGAGGCATCAGCAGATACGCAGTATTTT
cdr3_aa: CSVEGEASADTQYF

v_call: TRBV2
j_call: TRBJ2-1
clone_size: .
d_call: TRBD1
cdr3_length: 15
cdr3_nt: TGTGCCAGCACCCTTGGCAGGGGGCCGGGCAATGAGCAGTTCTTC
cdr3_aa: CASTLGRGPGNEQFF

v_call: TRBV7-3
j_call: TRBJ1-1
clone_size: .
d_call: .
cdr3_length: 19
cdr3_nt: TGTGCCAGCAGCCTCAAAGAGACAGGACGGAACTTCCAGAACACTGAAGCTTTCTTT
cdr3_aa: CASSLKETGRNFQNTEAFF

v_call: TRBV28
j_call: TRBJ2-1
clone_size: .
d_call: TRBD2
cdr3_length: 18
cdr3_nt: TGTGCCAGCAGTTTCGAGCTAGCGGGAGGGCCCGGGAGAAATGAGCAGTTCTTC
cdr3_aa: CASSFELAGGPGRNEQFF

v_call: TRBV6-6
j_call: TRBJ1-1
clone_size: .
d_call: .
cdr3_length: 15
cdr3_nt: TGTGCCAGCCTAGGGGGGGTTCGGGTCGGCAATGAAGCTTTCTTT
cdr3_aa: CASLGGVRVGNEAFF

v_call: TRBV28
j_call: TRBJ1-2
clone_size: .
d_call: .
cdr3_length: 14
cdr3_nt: TGTGCCAGCAGTTCCCCCCCAGGCAACTATGGCTACACCTTC
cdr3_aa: CASSSPPGNYGYTF

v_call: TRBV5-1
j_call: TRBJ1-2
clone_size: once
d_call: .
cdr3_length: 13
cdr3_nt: TGCGCCAGCAGCTTGACCCCGGAGTATGGCTACACCTTC
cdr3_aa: CASSLTPEYGYTF

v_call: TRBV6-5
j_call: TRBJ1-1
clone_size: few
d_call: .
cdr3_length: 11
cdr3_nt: TGTGCCAGCCGCCGGGGGACTGAAGCTTTCTTT
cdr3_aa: CASRRGTEAFF

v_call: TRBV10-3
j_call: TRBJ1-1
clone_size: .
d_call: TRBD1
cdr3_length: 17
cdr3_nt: TGTGCCATCAGTGAGCCGACCGGGACAGGGGAGAACACTGAAGCTTTCTTT
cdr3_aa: CAISEPTGTGENTEAFF

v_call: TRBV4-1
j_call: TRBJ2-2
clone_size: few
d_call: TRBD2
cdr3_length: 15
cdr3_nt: TGCGCCAGCAGCTTCCTAGCGGGGGACACCGGGGAGCTGTTTTTT
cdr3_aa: CASSFLAGDTGELFF

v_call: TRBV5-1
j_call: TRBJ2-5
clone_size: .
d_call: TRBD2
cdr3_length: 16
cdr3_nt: TGCGCCAGCAGCCTGGGGCCTAGCGGGGGACAAGAGACCCAGTACTTC
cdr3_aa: CASSLGPSGGQETQYF

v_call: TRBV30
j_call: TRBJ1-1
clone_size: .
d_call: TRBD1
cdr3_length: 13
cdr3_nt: TGTGCCTGGGCGGGACAGGGGAACACTGAAGCTTTCTTT
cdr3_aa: CAWAGQGNTEAFF

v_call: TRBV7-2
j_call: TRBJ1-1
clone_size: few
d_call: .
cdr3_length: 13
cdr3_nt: TGTGCCAGCAGCCCAATTCACAAGACTGAAGCTTTCTTT
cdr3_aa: CASSPIHKTEAFF

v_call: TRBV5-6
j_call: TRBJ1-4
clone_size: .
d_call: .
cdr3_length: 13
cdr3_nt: TGTGCCAGCAGTCGGGTCCTTAATGAAAAACTGTTTTTT
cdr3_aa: CASSRVLNEKLFF

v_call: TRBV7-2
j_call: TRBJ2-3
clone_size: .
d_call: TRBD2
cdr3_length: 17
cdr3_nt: TGTGCCAGCAGCCGACCCCTAGCGGGACCCTTCACAGATACGCAGTATTTT
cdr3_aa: CASSRPLAGPFTDTQYF

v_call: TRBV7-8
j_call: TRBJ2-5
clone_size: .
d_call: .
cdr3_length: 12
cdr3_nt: TGTGCCAGCAGCTTTGCAGTGCCCGCCCAGTACTTC
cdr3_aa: CASSFAVPAQYF

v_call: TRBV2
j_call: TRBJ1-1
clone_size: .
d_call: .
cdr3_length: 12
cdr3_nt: TGTGCCAACCGACAGCAAAACACTGAAGCTTTCTTT
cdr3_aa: CANRQQNTEAFF

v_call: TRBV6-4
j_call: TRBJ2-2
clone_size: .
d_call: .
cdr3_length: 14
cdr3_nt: TGTGCCAGCAGAAGGGAGGCGAACACCGGGGAGCTGTTTTTT
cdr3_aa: CASRREANTGELFF

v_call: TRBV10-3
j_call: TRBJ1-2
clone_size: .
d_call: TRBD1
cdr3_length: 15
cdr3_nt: TGTGCCATCAGTGACCCGGGACAGAGAACCTATGGCTACACCTTC
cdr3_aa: CAISDPGQRTYGYTF

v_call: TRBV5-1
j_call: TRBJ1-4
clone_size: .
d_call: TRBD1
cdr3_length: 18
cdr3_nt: TGCGCCAGCAGCTTGGGGGACAGGGGGCAGAGGACTAATGAAAAACTGTTTTTT
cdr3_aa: CASSLGDRGQRTNEKLFF

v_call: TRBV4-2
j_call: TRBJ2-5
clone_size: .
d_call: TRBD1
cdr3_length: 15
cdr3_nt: TGTGCCAGCAGCCGCCCGGACAGGGATCAAGAGACCCAGTACTTC
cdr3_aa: CASSRPDRDQETQYF

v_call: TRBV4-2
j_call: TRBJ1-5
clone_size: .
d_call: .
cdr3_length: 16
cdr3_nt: TGTGCCAGCAGCCAAGAAGGAAGCCCTCGAGGTCAGCCCCAGCATTTT
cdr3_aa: CASSQEGSPRGQPQHF

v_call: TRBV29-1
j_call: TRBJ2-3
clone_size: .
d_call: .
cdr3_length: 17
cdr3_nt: TGCAGCGCCACTGGACGGGGAATAAGCCCTCGCACAGATACGCAGTATTTT
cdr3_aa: CSATGRGISPRTDTQYF

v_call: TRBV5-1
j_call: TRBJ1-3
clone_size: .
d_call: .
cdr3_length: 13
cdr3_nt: TGCGCCAGCAGCCCCACATCTGGAAACACCATATATTTT
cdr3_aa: CASSPTSGNTIYF

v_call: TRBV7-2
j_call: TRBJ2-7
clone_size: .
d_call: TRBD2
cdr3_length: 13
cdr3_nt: TGTGCCAGCAGCTTACTAGCGGGAGGCGAGCAGTACTTC
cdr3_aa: CASSLLAGGEQYF

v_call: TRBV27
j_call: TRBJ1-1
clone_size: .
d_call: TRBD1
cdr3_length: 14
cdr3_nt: TGTGCCAGCAGAACGACAGGGGCTGGGACTGAAGCTTTCTTT
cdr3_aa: CASRTTGAGTEAFF

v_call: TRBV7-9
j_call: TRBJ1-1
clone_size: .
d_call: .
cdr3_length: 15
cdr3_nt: TGTGCCAGCAGCTTAGATTTCAATTTGAACACTGAAGCTTTCTTT
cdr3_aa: CASSLDFNLNTEAFF

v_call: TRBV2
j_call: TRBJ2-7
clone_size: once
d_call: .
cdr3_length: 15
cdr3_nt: TGTGCCAGCAGTGAAGCGCTGGGACAACTTACGAAGCAGTACTTC
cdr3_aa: CASSEALGQLTKQYF

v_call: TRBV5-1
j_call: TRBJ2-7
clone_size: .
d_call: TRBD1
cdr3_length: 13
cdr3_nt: TGCGCCAGCAGCAGGGACAGAGACTACGAGCAGTACTTC
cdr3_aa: CASSRDRDYEQYF

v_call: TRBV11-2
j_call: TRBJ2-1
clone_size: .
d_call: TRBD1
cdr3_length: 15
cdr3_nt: TGTGCCAGCAGCTTAGTCACAGGGGGCTCCAATGAGCAGTTCTTC
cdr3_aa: CASSLVTGGSNEQFF

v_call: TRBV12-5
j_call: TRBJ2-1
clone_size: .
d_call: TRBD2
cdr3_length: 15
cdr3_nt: TGTGCTAGTGGGGGAGGACTAGCCACCCACAATGAGCAGTTCTTC
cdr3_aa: CASGGGLATHNEQFF

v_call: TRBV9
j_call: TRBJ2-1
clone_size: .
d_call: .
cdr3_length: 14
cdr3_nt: TGTGCCAGCAGCCCGGGGGACGGGAACAATGAGCAGTTCTTC
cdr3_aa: CASSPGDGNNEQFF

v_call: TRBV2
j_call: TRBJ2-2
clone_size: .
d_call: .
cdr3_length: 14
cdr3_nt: TGTGCCGCCAAGGGCCAGGGAAACACCGGGGAGCTGTTTTTT
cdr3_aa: CAAKGQGNTGELFF

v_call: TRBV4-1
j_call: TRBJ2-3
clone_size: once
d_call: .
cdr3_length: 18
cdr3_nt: TGCGCCAGCAGCCAAGATCGGGGTGCTGCGGAAAACACAGATACGCAGTATTTT
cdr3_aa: CASSQDRGAAENTDTQYF

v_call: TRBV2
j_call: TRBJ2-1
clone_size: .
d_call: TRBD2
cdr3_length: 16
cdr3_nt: TGTGCCATCCTCCCCCTAGCGGGAGGGCCCATCAATGAGCAGTTCTTC
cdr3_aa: CAILPLAGGPINEQFF

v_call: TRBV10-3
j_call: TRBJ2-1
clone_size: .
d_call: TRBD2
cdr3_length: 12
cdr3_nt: TGTGCCATCATGCGGGGGAACAATGAGCAGTTCTTC
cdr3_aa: CAIMRGNNEQFF

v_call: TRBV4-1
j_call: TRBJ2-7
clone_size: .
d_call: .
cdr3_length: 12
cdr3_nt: TGCGCCAGCAGCCAAGGACAGGCCGAGCAGTACTTC
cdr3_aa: CASSQGQAEQYF

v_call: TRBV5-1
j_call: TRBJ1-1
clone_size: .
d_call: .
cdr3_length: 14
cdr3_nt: TGCGCCAGCAGTTTGCTTTTATCGGAGACTGAAGCTTTCTTT
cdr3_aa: CASSLLLSETEAFF

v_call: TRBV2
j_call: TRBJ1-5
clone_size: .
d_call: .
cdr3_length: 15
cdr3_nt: TGTGCCAGCAGTGATCGGATAGGGGCTAATCAGCCCCAGCATTTT
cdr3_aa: CASSDRIGANQPQHF

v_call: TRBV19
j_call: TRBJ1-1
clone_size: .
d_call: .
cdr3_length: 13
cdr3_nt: TGTGCCAGTAAAGTCAGAATGAACACTGAAGCTTTCTTT
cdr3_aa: CASKVRMNTEAFF